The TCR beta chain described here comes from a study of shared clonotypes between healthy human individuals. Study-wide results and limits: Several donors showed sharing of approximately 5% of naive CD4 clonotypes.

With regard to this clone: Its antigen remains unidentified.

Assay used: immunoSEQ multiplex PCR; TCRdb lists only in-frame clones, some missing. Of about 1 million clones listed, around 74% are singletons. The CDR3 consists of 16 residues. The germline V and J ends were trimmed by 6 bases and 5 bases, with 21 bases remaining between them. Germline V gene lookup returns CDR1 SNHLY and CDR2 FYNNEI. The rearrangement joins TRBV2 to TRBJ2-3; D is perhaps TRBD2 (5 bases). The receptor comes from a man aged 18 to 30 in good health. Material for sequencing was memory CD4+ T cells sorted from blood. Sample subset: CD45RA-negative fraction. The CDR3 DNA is TGTGCCAGCAGCGAACTAGTACCCAGTGGGGAAGATACGCAGTATTTT. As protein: CASSELVPSGEDTQYF. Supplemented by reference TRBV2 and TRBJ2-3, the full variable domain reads EPEVTQTPSHQVTQMGQEVILRCVPISNHLYFYWYRQILGQKVEFLVSFYNNEISEKSEIFDDQFSVERPDGSNFTLKIRSTKLEDSAMYFCASSELVPSGEDTQYFGPGTRLTVL.